The T cell receptor beta chain under discussion was sequenced for a study of vaccination and CD4 T cells after COVID-19. The wider study: The study collected post-vaccine samples a median around 76 days after dose two, with a range of 14 to 241. Findings and limits, study-wide: Reactive clone data from convalescent patients indicated a median of approximately 90% appearing only post-vaccination.

The treatment: approximately 10-day PBMC culture with coronavirus spike peptide pools or control peptides (ViraFEST assay). This clonotype turned up a few times. The antigen is not known. With the Oncomine TCR Beta short-read assay, DNA from cultured CD4+ T cells was sequenced. In this case, cultured CD4+ T cells provided the extracted genomic DNA. TCRdb re-derived calls from the PCR reads in MiXCR, one entry per CDR3 protein. This repertoire shows over 10,000 distinct CDR3 sequences, about a third found once; its top ten account for roughly 12%. Germline assignment: CDR1 MGHRA and CDR2 YSYEKL. V was trimmed by 1 base and J by 4 bases, leaving 10 bases between them. The length of the CDR3 is 14 residues.

Specimen: CD4+ T cells from blood, cultured in vitro. The source of this sequence is a human donor who had recovered from COVID-19. The chain links TRBV4-1 to TRBJ2-5; D not resolved. The CDR3 protein is CASSQVAFLETQYF. Written as DNA, the CDR3 is TGCGCCAGCAGCCAAGTTGCGTTCTTAGAGACCCAGTACTTC.